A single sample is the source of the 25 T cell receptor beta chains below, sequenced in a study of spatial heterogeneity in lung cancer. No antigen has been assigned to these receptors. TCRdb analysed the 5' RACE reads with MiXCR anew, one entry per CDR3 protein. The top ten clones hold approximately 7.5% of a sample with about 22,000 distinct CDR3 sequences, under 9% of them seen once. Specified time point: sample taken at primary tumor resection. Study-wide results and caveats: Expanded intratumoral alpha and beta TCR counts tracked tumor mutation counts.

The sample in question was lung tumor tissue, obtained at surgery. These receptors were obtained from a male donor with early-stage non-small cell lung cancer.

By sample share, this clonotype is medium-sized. CDR3 loop: CASSLLDTQYF. The CDR3 DNA follows: TGCGCCAGCAGCTTACTAGATACGCAGTATTTT. This chain joins TRBV5-1 and TRBJ2-3, with D unclear. The germline gives CDR1 SGHRS, CDR2 YFSETQ. V was trimmed by 2 bases and J by 5 bases, leaving 3 bases between them. The CDR3 spans 11 residues.

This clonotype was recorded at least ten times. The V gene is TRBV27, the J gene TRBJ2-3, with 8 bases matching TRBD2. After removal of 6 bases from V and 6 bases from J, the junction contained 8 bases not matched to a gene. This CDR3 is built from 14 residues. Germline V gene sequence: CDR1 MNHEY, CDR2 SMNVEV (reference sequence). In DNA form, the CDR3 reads TGTGCCAGCAGGGTAGCGGGACTGGGGGATACGCAGTATTTT. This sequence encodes CASRVAGLGDTQYF.

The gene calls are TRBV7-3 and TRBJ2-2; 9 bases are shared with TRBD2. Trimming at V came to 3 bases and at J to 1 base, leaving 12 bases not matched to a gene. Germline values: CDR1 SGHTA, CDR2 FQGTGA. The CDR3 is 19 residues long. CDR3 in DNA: TGTGCCAGCAGCTTTCTCATTTTTGGACTAGCGTTGAACACCGGGGAGCTGTTTTTT. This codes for CASSFLIFGLALNTGELFF. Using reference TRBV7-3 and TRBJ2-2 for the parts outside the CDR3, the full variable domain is GAGVSQTPSNKVTEKGKYVELRCDPISGHTALYWYRQSLGQGPEFLIYFQGTGAADDSGLPNDRFFAVRPEGSVSTLKIQRTERGDSAVYLCASSFLIFGLALNTGELFFGEGSRLTVL.

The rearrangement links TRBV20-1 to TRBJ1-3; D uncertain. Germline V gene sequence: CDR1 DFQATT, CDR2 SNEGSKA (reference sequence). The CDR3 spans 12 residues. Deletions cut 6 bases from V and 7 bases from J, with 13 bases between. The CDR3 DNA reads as TGCAGTGCCTCGGGCCCGGGCAACACCATATATTTT. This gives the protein CSASGPGNTIYF.

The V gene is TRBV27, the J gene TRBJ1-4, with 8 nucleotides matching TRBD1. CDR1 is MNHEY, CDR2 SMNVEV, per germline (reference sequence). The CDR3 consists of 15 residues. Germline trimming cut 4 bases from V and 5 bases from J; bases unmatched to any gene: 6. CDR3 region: CASSSAGTGNEKLFF. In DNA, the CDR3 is TGTGCCAGCAGTTCAGCCGGGACAGGAAATGAAAAACTGTTTTTT.

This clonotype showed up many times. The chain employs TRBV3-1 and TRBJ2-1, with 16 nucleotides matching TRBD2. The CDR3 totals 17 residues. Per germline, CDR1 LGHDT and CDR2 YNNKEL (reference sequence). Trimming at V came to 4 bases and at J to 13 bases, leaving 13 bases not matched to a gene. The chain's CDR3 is CASSLMGLAGGPGRQFF. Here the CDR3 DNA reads TGTGCCAGCAGCCTAATGGGACTAGCGGGAGGGCCGGGTCGTCAGTTCTTC.

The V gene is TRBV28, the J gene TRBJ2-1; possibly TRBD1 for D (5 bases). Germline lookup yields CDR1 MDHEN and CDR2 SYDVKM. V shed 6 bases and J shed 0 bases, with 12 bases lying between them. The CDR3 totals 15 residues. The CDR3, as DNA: TGTGCCAGCAGACCCAGGGTCAACTCCTACAATGAGCAGTTCTTC. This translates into CASRPRVNSYNEQFF.

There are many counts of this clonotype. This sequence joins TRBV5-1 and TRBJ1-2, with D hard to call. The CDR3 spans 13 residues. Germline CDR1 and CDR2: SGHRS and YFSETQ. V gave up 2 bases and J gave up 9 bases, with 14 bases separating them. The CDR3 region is CASSFTDPKSYTF. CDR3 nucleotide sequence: TGCGCCAGCAGCTTTACGGACCCGAAGAGCTACACCTTC.

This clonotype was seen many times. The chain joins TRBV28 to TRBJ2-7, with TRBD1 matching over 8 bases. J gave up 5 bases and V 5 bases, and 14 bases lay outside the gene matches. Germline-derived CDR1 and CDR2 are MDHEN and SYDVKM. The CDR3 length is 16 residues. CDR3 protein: CASSPPPGQGRNEQYF. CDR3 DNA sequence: TGTGCCAGCAGTCCCCCCCCCGGACAGGGACGGAACGAGCAGTACTTC. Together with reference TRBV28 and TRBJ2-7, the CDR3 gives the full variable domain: DVKVTQSSRYLVKRTGEKVFLECVQDMDHENMFWYRQDPGLGLRLIYFSYDVKMKEKGDIPEGYSVSREKKERFSLILESASTNQTSMYLCASSPPPGQGRNEQYFGPGTRLTVT.

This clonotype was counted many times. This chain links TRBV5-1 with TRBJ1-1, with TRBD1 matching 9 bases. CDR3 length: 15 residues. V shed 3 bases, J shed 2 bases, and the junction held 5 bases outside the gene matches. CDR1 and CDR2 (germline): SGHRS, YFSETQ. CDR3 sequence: CASSWTGEANTEAFF. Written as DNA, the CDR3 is TGCGCCAGCAGCTGGACAGGGGAGGCCAACACTGAAGCTTTCTTT.

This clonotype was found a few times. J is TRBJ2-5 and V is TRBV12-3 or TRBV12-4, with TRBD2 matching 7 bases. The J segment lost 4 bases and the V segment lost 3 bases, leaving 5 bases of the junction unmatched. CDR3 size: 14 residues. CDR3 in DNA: TGTGCCAGCAGTTTGGGCGGGGGACCAGAGACCCAGTACTTC. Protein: CASSLGGGPETQYF.

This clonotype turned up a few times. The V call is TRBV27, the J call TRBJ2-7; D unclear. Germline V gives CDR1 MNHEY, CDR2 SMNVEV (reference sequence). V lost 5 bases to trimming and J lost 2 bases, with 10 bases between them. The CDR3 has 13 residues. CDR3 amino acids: CASSGPGAYEQYF. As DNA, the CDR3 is TGTGCCAGCAGTGGTCCAGGCGCCTACGAGCAGTACTTC.

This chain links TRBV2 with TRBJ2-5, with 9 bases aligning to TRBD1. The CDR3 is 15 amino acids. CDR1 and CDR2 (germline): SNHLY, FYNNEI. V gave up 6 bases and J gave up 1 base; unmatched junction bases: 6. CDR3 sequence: CASRPWTGVQETQYF. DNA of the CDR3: TGTGCCAGCAGACCTTGGACAGGGGTCCAAGAGACCCAGTACTTC.

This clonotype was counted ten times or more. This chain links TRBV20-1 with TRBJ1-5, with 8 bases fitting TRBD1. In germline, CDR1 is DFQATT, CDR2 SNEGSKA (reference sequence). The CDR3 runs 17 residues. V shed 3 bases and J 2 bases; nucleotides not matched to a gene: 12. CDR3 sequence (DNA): TGCAGTGCTAGCGGGACAGGACTTCAAGGGGGCAATCAGCCCCAGCATTTT. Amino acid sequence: CSASGTGLQGGNQPQHF.

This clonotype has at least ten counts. The CDR3 DNA reads as TGTGCCAGCAGCTTAATGGCGGGAAATTTAGCGGGGAAAGAGACCCAGTACTTC. This codes for CASSLMAGNLAGKETQYF. The chain links TRBV7-8 to TRBJ2-5; TRBD2 matches at 8 bases. J was trimmed by 3 bases and V by 2 bases; bases with no gene match: 14. From germline, CDR1 is SGHVS and CDR2 FQNEAQ. This CDR3 region has 18 residues.

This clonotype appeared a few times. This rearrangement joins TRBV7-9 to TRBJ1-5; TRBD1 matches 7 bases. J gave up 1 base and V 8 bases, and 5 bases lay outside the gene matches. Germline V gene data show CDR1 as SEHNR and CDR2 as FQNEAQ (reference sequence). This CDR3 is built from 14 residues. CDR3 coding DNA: TGTGCCAGCGCAGGGGGTGGCAGCAATCAGCCCCAGCATTTT. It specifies CASAGGGSNQPQHF.

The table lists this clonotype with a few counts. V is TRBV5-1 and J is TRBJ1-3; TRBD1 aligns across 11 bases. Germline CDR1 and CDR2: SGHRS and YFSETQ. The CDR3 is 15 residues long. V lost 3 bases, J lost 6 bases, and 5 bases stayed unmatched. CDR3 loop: CASSYGQGASNTIYF. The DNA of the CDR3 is TGCGCCAGCAGCTACGGACAGGGGGCGTCAAACACCATATATTTT.

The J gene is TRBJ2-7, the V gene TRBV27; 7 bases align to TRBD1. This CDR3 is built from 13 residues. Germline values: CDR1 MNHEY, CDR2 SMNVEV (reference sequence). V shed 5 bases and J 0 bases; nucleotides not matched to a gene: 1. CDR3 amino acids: CASSPGGSYEQYF. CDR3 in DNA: TGTGCCAGCAGTCCAGGGGGCTCCTACGAGCAGTACTTC.

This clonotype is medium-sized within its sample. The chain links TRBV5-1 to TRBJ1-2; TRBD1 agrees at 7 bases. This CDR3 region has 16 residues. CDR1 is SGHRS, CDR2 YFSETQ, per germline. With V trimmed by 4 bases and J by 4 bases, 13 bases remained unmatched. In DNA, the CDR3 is TGCGCCAGCAGCATTCGGACAGGAAGAGTGGGCTATGGCTACACCTTC. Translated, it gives CASSIRTGRVGYGYTF.

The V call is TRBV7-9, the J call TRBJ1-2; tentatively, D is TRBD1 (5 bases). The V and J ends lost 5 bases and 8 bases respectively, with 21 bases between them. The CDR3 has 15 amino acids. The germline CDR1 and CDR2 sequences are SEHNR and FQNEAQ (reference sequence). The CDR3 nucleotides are TGTGCCAGCAGCACCAAAACAGGCCGAAATGAGGGCTACACCTTC. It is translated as CASSTKTGRNEGYTF.

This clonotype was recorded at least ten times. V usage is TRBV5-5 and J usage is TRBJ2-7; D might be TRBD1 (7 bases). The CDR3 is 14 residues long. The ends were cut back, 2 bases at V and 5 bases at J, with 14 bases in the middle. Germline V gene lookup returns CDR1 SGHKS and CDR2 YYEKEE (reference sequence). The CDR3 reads CASSFNAGGNEQYF. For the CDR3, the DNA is TGTGCCAGCAGCTTCAATGCAGGGGGGAACGAGCAGTACTTC.

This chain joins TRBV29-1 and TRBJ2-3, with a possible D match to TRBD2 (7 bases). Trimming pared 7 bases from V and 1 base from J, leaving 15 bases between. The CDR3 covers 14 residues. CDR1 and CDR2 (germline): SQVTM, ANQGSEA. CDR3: CSAGGEGGTDTQYF. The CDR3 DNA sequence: TGCAGCGCCGGTGGGGAGGGGGGCACAGATACGCAGTATTTT.

CDR3 DNA: TGTGCCAGCAGCACATCAATTAATGAAAAACTGTTTTTT. Translating gives CASSTSINEKLFF. The rearrangement uses TRBV27 and TRBJ1-4; D call uncertain. This CDR3 contains 13 residues. The V and J ends lost 6 bases and 4 bases respectively, with 9 bases between them. Germline V gene lookup returns CDR1 MNHEY and CDR2 SMNVEV (reference sequence).

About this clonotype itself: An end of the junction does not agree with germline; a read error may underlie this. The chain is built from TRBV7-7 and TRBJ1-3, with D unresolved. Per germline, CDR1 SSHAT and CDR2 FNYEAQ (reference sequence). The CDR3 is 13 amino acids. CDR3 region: CASSPGSGNTIYF. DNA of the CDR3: TGTGCTAGCAGCCCCGGCTCTGGAAACACCATATATTTT. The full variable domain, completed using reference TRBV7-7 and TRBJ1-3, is GAGVSQSPRYKVTKRGQDVTLRCDPISSHATLYWYQQALGQGPEFLTYFNYEAQPDKSGLPSDRFSAERPEGSISTLTIQRTEQRDSAMYRCASSPGSGNTIYFGEGSWLTVV.

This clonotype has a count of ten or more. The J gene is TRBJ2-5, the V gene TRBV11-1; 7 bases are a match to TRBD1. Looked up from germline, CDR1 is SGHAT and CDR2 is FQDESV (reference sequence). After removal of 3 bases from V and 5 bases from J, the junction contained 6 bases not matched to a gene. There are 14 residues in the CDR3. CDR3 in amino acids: CASSLGTVDETQYF. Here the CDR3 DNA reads TGTGCCAGCAGCTTGGGGACAGTAGACGAGACCCAGTACTTC.